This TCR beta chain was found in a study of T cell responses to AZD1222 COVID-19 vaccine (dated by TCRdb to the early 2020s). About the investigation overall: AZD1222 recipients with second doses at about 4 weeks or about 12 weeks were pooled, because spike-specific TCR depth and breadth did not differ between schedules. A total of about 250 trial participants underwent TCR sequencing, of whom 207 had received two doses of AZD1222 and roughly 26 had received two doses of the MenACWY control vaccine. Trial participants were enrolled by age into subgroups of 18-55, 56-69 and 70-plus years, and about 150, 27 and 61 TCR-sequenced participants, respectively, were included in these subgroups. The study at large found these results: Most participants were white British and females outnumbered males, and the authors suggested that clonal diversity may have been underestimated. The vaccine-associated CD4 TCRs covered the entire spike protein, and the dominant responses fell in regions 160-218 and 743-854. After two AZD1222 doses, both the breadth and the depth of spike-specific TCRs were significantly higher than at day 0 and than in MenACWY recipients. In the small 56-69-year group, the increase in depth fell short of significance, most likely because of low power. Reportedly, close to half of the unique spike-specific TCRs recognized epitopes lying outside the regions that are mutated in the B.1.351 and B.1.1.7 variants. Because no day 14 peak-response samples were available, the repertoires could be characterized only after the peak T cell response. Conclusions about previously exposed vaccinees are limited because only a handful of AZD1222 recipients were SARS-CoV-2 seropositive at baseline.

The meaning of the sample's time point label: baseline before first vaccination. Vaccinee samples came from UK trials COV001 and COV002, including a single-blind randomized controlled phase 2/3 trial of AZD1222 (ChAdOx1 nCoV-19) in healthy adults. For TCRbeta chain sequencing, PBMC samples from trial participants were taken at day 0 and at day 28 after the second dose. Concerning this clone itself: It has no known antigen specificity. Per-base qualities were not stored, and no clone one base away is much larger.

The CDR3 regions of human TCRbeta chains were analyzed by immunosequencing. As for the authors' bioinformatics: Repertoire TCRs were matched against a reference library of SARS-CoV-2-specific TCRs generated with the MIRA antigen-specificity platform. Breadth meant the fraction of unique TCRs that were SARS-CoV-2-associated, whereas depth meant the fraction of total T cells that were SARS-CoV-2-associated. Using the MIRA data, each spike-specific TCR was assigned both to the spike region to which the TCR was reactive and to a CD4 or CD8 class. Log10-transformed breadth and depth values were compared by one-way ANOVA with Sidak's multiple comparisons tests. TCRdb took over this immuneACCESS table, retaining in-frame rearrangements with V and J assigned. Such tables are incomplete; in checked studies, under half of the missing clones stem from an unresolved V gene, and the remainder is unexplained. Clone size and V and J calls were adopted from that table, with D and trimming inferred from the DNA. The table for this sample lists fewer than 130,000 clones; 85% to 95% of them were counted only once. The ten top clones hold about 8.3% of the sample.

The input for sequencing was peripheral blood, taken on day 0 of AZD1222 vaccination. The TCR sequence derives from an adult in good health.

The sequenced DNA: TGCGCCAGCAGCTTGGCGGGCGACAGCTATGGCTACACCTTC. Its protein is CASSLAGDSYGYTF. The rearranged segments are TRBV5-1 and TRBJ1-2; TRBD1 is perhaps the D gene, given 5 matching bases. From a lookup of the germline V gene, CDR1 and CDR2 are SGHRS and YFSETQ. The V end loses 0 bases and the J end loses 4 bases, and a stretch of 10 bases separates them. The CDR3 holds 14 amino acids from the cysteine to the phenylalanine. CDR3 DNA is the only sequence kept; it has 42 bases, read in frame from the first base. Where the CDR3 stops, the reference TRBV5-1 and TRBJ1-2 genes take over; the full variable domain is KAGVTQTPRYLIKTRGQQVTLSCSPISGHRSVSWYQQTPGQGLQFLFEYFSETQRNKGNFPGRFSGRQFSNSRSEMNVSTLELGDSALYLCASSLAGDSYGYTFGSGTRLTVV.